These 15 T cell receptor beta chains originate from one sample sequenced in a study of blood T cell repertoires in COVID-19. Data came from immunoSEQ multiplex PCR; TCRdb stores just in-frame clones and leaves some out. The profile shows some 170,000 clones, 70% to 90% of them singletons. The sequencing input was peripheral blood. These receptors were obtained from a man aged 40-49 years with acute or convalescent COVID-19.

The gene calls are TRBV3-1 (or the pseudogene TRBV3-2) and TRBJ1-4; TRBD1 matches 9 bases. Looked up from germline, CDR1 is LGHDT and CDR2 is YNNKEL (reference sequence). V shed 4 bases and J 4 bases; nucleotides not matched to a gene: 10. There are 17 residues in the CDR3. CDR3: CASSLTGTGYGNEKLFF. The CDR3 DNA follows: TGTGCCAGCAGCCTTACCGGGACAGGGTATGGTAATGAAAAACTGTTTTTT.

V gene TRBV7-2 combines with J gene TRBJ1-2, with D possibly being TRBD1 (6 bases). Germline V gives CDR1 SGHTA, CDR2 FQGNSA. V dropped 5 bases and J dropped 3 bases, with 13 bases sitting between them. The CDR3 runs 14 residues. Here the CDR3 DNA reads TGTGCCAGCAGCCCGGGGGGCGGATACTATGGCTACACCTTC. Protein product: CASSPGGGYYGYTF.

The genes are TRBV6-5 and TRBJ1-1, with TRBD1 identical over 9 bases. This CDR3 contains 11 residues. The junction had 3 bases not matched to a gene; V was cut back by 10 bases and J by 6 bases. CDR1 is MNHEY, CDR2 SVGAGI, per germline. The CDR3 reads CATRDRAEAFF. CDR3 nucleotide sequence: TGTGCCACCCGGGACAGGGCTGAAGCTTTCTTT.

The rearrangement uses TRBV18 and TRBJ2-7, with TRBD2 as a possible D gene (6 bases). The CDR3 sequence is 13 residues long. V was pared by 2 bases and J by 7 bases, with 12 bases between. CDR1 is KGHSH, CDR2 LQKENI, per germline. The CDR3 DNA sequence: TGTGCCAGCTCACCAGTGACTAGGGCAGAGCAGTACTTC. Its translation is CASSPVTRAEQYF.

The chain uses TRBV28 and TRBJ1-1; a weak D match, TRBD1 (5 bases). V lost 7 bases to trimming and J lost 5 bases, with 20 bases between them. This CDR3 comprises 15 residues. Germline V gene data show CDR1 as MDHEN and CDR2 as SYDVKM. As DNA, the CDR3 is TGTGCCAGCATCCGGGGCGGGGACGGGGGGACTGAAGCTTTCTTT. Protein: CASIRGGDGGTEAFF.

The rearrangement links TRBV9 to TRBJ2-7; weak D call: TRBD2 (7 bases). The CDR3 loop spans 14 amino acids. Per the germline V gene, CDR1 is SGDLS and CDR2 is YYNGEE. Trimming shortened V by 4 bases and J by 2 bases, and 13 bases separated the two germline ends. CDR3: CASSLGGGAYEQYF. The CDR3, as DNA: TGTGCCAGCAGCTTGGGGGGGGGCGCCTACGAGCAGTACTTC.

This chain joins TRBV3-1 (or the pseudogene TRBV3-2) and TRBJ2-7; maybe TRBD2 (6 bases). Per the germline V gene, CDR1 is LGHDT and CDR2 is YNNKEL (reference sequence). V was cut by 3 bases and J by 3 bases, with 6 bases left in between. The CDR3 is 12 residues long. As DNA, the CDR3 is TGTGCCAGCAGCCAGCGGGGCTACGAGCAGTACTTC. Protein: CASSQRGYEQYF.

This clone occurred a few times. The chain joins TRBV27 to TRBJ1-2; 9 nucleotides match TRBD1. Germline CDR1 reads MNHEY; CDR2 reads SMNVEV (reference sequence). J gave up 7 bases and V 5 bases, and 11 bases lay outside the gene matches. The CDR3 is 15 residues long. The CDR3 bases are TGTGCCAGCAGTCCCCGGGACAGGGCGGTATTTGGCTACACCTTC. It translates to CASSPRDRAVFGYTF.

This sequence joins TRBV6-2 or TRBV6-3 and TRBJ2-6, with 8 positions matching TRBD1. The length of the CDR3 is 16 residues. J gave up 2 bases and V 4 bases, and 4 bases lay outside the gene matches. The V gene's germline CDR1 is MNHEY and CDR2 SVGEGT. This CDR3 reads CASSSTTGAGANVLTF. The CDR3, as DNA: TGTGCCAGCAGTTCAACGACAGGGGCTGGGGCCAACGTCCTGACTTTC.

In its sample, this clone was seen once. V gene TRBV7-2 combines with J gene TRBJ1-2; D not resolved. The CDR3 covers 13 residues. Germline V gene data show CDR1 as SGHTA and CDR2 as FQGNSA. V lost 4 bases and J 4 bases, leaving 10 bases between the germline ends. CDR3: CASSSLPPYGYTF. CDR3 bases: TGTGCCAGCAGCTCCCTCCCCCCCTATGGCTACACCTTC.

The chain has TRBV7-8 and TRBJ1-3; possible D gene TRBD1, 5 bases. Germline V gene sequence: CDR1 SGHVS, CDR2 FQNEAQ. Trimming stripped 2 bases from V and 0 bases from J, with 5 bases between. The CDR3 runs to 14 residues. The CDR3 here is CASSLRGSGNTIYF. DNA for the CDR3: TGTGCCAGCAGCTTAAGGGGCTCTGGAAACACCATATATTTT.

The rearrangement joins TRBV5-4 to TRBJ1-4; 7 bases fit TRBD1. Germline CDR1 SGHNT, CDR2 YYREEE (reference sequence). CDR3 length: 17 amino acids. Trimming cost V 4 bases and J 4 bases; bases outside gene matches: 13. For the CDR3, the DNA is TGTGCCAGCAGCGAGCACGACGGGACAGCTATTAATGAAAAACTGTTTTTT. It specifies CASSEHDGTAINEKLFF.

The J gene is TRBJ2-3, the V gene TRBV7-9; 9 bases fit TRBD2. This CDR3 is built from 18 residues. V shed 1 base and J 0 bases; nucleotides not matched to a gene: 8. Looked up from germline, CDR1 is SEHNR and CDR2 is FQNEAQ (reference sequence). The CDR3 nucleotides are TGTGCCAGCAGCTTAGTGTGGGCTAGCGGGGTAAGCACAGATACGCAGTATTTT. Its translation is CASSLVWASGVSTDTQYF.

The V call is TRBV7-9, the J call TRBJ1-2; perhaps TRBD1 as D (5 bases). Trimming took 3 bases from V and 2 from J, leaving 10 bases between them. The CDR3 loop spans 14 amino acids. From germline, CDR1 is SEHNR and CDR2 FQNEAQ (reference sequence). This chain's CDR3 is CASSFTGFNYGYTF. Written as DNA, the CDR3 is TGTGCCAGCAGCTTTACAGGCTTCAACTATGGCTACACCTTC.

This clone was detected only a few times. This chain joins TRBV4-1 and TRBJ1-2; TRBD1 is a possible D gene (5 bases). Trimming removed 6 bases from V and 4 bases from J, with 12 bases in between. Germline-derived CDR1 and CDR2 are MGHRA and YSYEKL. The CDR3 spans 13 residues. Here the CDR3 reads CASSPTEPYGYTF. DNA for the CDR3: TGCGCCAGCAGTCCGACAGAGCCCTATGGCTACACCTTC.